This TCR beta chain was recorded in a study of blood T cell repertoires in COVID-19. Study in general: Researchers got acute and convalescent COVID-19 samples from the United States, Italy and Spain. PBMCs, B-cell-depleted T cells, or T cells were the source of the cDNA or gDNA that made up the material.

In the authors' methods: Cell counts per sample came from amplifying reference gene primers. Profiled with immunoSEQ multiplex PCR; TCRdb holds only in-frame clones, not every one. That table gives V, J and clone size, and the DNA gave D and trimming. The data hold roughly 150,000 clones, with 80% to 90% observed a single time. The clonotype comes from a woman aged 40 to 49 with acute or convalescent COVID-19. What was sequenced was peripheral blood.

The CDR3 DNA is TGTGCCAGCAGCCAGTCCGGTTGGGCGCCCCAAAGGGGCTACAATGAGCAGTTCTTC. Amino acid sequence: CASSQSGWAPQRGYNEQFF. The chain employs TRBV3-1 (or the pseudogene TRBV3-2) and TRBJ2-1, with a weak D call TRBD1 (5 bases). CDR3 length equals 19 residues. V was trimmed by 3 bases and J by 3 bases, leaving 24 bases between them. CDR1 and CDR2 (germline): LGHDT, YNNKEL (reference sequence).